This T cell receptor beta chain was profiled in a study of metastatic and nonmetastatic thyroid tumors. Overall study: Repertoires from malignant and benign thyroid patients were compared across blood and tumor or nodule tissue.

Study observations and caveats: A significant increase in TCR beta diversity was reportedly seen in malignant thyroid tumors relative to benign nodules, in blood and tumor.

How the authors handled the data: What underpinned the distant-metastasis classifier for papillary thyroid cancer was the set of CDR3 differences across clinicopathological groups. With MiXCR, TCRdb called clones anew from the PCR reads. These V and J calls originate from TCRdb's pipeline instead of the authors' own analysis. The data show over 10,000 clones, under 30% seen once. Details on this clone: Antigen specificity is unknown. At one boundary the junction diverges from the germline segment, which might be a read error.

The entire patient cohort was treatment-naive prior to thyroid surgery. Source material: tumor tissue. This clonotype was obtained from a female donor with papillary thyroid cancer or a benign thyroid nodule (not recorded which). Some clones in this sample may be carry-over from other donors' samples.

The CDR3 region has the DNA TGTGCCAGCATCGTAGCGGGACAGTGGGCTGTGAACACTGAAGCTTTCTTT. Translation gives CASIVAGQWAVNTEAFF. The gene calls are TRBV9 and TRBJ1-1, with TRBD1 identical over 7 bases. The CDR3 spans 17 residues. Germline V CDR1 and CDR2: SGDLS, YYNGEE. The full variable domain, completed using reference TRBV9 and TRBJ1-1, is DSGVTQTPKHLITATGQRVTLRCSPRSGDLSVYWYQQSLDQGLQFLIQYYNGEERAKGNILERFSAQQFPDLHSELNLSSLELGDSALYFCASIVAGQWAVNTEAFFGQGTRLTVV.